Each of the 25 T cell receptor beta chains below was sequenced from the same sample in a study of early T cells in non-severe SARS-CoV-2 infection. TCRdb re-called the 5' RACE reads through MiXCR, storing one row per CDR3 protein. The table records roughly 26,000 distinct CDR3 sequences, less than 6.5% of them present only once. What was sequenced was whole blood. The source is an adult who was a healthcare worker with PCR-confirmed SARS-CoV-2 infection or an uninfected control (not recorded which).

There are many counts of this clonotype. The CDR3 is CAISELAGTNNQPQHF. DNA of the CDR3: TGTGCCATCAGTGAGTTGGCGGGGACTAACAATCAGCCCCAGCATTTT. The V call is TRBV10-3, the J call TRBJ1-5; tentatively, D is TRBD1 (5 bases). V lost 1 base and J 3 bases, leaving 13 bases between the germline ends. This CDR3 comprises 16 residues. In germline, CDR1 is ENHRY, CDR2 SYGVKD.

The table lists this clonotype with many counts. The V call is TRBV12-3 or TRBV12-4, the J call TRBJ2-7, with TRBD2 as a possible D gene (5 bases). Trimming removed 3 bases at V and 7 bases at J, with 13 bases between. There are 13 residues in the CDR3. The CDR3 loop is CASSFKISGEQYF. In DNA, the CDR3 is TGTGCCAGCAGTTTTAAGATCTCGGGGGAGCAGTACTTC.

This clonotype showed up many times. The chain has TRBV18 and TRBJ1-2; TRBD1 matches at 7 bases. This CDR3 spans 14 amino acids. Losses at the gene ends were 6 bases for V and 0 bases for J; bases not matched to a gene: 4. Germline CDR1 is KGHSH and CDR2 is LQKENI. This CDR3 is CASSWTGSNYGYTF. CDR3 nucleotides: TGTGCCAGCTCGTGGACAGGATCTAACTATGGCTACACCTTC.

This chain uses TRBV6-4 with TRBJ2-6; no definite D call. CDR1 is MRHNA and CDR2 is SNTAGT in the germline V gene. Trimming removed 3 bases at V and 2 bases at J, with 5 bases between. CDR3 length equals 14 residues. The CDR3: CASSEVAGANVLTF. The DNA of the CDR3 is TGTGCCAGCAGTGAGGTAGCTGGGGCCAACGTCCTGACTTTC.

This clonotype appeared many times. The J gene is TRBJ2-7, the V gene TRBV5-6, with D possibly matching TRBD1 (7 bases). Looked up from germline, CDR1 is SGHDT and CDR2 is YYEEEE. V was trimmed by 4 bases and J by 2 bases, leaving 16 bases between them. CDR3 length: 15 amino acids. The CDR3 DNA reads TGTGCCAGCAGCGAGGAGGGACAGCGCGCCTACGAGCAGTACTTC. Translating gives CASSEEGQRAYEQYF.

The chain links TRBV3-1 to TRBJ2-5, with D perhaps matching TRBD2 (7 bases). Trimming took 2 bases from V and 0 from J, leaving 13 bases between them. The CDR3 length is 16 residues. Germline CDR1 reads LGHDT; CDR2 reads YNNKEL (reference sequence). The CDR3 DNA is TGTGCCAGCAGCCAACCGCGGGGGCCGTACCAAGAGACCCAGTACTTC. This sequence encodes CASSQPRGPYQETQYF.

This clonotype has ten or more counts. This chain connects TRBV10-3 to TRBJ2-3; the match to TRBD1 covers 12 bases. Germline V gene lookup returns CDR1 ENHRY and CDR2 SYGVKD. The CDR3 length is 14 residues. V lost 8 bases and J lost 3; bases outside the gene matches: 3. The DNA of the CDR3 is TGTGCCATCGAGGGACAGGGGGCGACAGATACGCAGTATTTT. Its protein is CAIEGQGATDTQYF.

This clonotype was detected only once. The chain recombines TRBV25-1 with TRBJ2-5; 10 bases are a match to TRBD2. Germline V lookup: CDR1 MGHDK, CDR2 SYGVNS. The V segment lost 6 bases and the J segment 5 bases; nucleotides outside the gene matches: 9. The CDR3 length is 15 residues. The CDR3 reads CASRLAGASSETQYF. The CDR3 DNA reads as TGTGCCAGCAGGCTAGCGGGGGCCTCATCGGAGACCCAGTACTTC. The entire variable domain, with the rest obtained from reference TRBV25-1 and TRBJ2-5, is as follows: EADIYQTPRYLVIGTGKKITLECSQTMGHDKMYWYQQDPGMELHLIHYSYGVNSTEKGDLSSESTVSRIRTEHFPLTLESARPSHTSQYLCASRLAGASSETQYFGPGTRLLVL.

The table lists this clonotype with many counts. The chain employs TRBV4-1 and TRBJ1-1; D not certain. The germline V gene has CDR1 MGHRA and CDR2 YSYEKL. The CDR3 runs to 13 residues. V gave up 1 base and J gave up 10 bases, with 13 bases separating them. The CDR3: CASSQGSTFGAFF. CDR3 coding DNA: TGCGCCAGCAGCCAAGGATCCACGTTCGGAGCTTTCTTT.

J is TRBJ2-6 and V is TRBV6-2 or TRBV6-3; no clear D. Germline CDR1 and CDR2: MNHEY and SVGEGT. The CDR3 covers 16 residues. V dropped 3 bases and J dropped 0 bases, with 9 bases sitting between them. CDR3 bases: TGTGCCAGCAGTTATTTGGGGAACTCTGGGGCCAACGTCCTGACTTTC. It yields the protein CASSYLGNSGANVLTF.

The chain combines TRBV18 with TRBJ1-1; possible D gene TRBD1, 6 bases. V lost 2 bases, J lost 5 bases, and 15 bases lay in between. CDR3 length: 15 amino acids. CDR1 is KGHSH, CDR2 LQKENI, per germline. This CDR3 is CASSPGSGGATEAFF. The CDR3, as DNA: TGTGCCAGCTCACCAGGGTCGGGGGGCGCGACTGAAGCTTTCTTT.

This clonotype was seen many times. The genes are TRBV30 and TRBJ1-2, with D possibly matching TRBD1 (5 bases). V gave up 0 bases and J gave up 6 bases, with 20 bases separating them. The germline V gene has CDR1 GTSNPN and CDR2 SVGIG (reference sequence). The CDR3 spans 16 residues. CDR3 in DNA: TGTGCCTGGAGTGTACTGGAGGGGCGCAAGCCGGATGGCTACACCTTC. Protein product: CAWSVLEGRKPDGYTF.

This clonotype was seen at least ten times. V usage is TRBV11-3 and J usage is TRBJ1-6; D ambiguous. The V and J ends lost 0 bases and 9 bases respectively, with 6 bases between them. CDR1 and CDR2 from the germline V gene are SGHNT and YENEEA. CDR3 length: 13 amino acids. CDR3 amino acids: CASSLEGSSPLHF. As DNA, the CDR3 is TGTGCCAGCAGCTTAGAAGGTTCTTCACCCCTCCACTTT.

This clonotype was observed a handful of times. The V call is TRBV2, the J call TRBJ2-7, with D perhaps TRBD1 (6 bases). Germline CDR1 SNHLY, CDR2 FYNNEI. This CDR3 region has 14 residues. Trimming removed 3 bases from V and 5 bases from J, with 14 bases in between. This CDR3 reads CASSDWGQSHEQYF. DNA for the CDR3: TGTGCCAGCAGTGATTGGGGGCAGTCCCACGAGCAGTACTTC.

This clonotype was picked up many times. The V call is TRBV7-9, the J call TRBJ2-5; 7 bases line up with TRBD2. This CDR3 contains 14 residues. Trimming at V came to 3 bases and at J to 4 bases, leaving 5 bases not matched to a gene. Looked up from germline, CDR1 is SEHNR and CDR2 is FQNEAQ (reference sequence). CDR3 region: CASSLSAGVETQYF. For the CDR3, the DNA is TGTGCCAGCAGCTTGTCGGCGGGGGTAGAGACCCAGTACTTC.

Many counts were recorded for this clonotype. J is TRBJ2-2 and V is TRBV13, with a tentative D call TRBD1 (6 bases). V lost 6 bases and J 2 bases, leaving 16 bases between the germline ends. The length of the CDR3 is 16 residues. The germline CDR1 and CDR2 sequences are PRHDT and FYEKMQ (reference sequence). CDR3 in DNA: TGTGCCAGCAGACGCGACAGGTCCTTAAACACCGGGGAGCTGTTTTTT. Protein product: CASRRDRSLNTGELFF. The full variable domain, with the rest looked up from reference TRBV13 and TRBJ2-2, is AAGVIQSPRHLIKEKRETATLKCYPIPRHDTVYWYQQGPGQDPQFLISFYEKMQSDKGSIPDRFSAQQFSDYHSELNMSSLELGDSALYFCASRRDRSLNTGELFFGEGSRLTVL.

This clonotype was found many times. This chain uses TRBV7-9 with TRBJ2-5; no clear D gene. The CDR3 has 13 residues. The germline V and J ends were trimmed by 7 bases and 2 bases, with 11 bases remaining between them. Germline loops: CDR1 SEHNR, CDR2 FQNEAQ (reference sequence). CDR3 sequence reads: CASNGGPQETQYF. CDR3 bases: TGTGCCAGCAATGGTGGGCCACAAGAGACCCAGTACTTC. Full variable domain (remainder filled in from reference TRBV7-9 and TRBJ2-5): DTGVSQNPRHKITKRGQNVTFRCDPISEHNRLYWYRQTLGQGPEFLTYFQNEAQLEKSRLLSDRFSAERPKGSFSTLEIQRTEQGDSAMYLCASNGGPQETQYFGPGTRLLVL.

This clonotype appeared many times. The chain joins TRBV18 to TRBJ1-1; D not resolved. V was pared by 6 bases and J by 5 bases, with 19 bases between. The CDR3 length is 15 residues. Germline CDR1 KGHSH, CDR2 LQKENI. The DNA for the CDR3 is TGTGCCAGCTCCTTCGGGAGGGCAGGCGGAACTGAAGCTTTCTTT. This encodes CASSFGRAGGTEAFF.

This clonotype has at least ten counts. This CDR3 is CASSLTRGGETQYF. In DNA, the CDR3 is TGTGCCAGCAGCTTAACTCGCGGGGGGGAGACCCAGTACTTC. The chain uses TRBV11-2 and TRBJ2-5; 8 nucleotides align to TRBD2. The CDR3 is 14 residues long. The V segment lost 2 bases and the J segment 5 bases; nucleotides outside the gene matches: 4. Germline CDR1 SGHAT, CDR2 FQNNGV.

This clonotype was observed many times. V gene TRBV29-1 combines with J gene TRBJ2-5; unclear D gene. CDR3 length: 11 amino acids. The ends were cut back, 7 bases at V and 1 base at J, with 7 bases in the middle. CDR1 SQVTM and CDR2 ANQGSEA come from the germline V gene. The CDR3 loop reads CSAPRQETQYF. The CDR3 nucleotides are TGCAGCGCCCCCCGCCAAGAGACCCAGTACTTC.

This clonotype was counted at least ten times. The rearrangement links TRBV7-9 to TRBJ2-1; the D call may be TRBD1 or TRBD2 (5 bases each). Deletions cut 4 bases from V and 5 bases from J, with 6 bases between. From germline, CDR1 is SEHNR and CDR2 FQNEAQ (reference sequence). The CDR3 covers 12 residues. This CDR3 reads CASSWDHNEQFF. The CDR3 nucleotides read TGTGCCAGCAGCTGGGACCACAATGAGCAGTTCTTC.

The genes are TRBV30 and TRBJ1-2; D call uncertain. This CDR3 comprises 14 residues. Trimming took 4 bases from V and 1 from J, leaving 13 bases between them. Germline CDR1 reads GTSNPN; CDR2 reads SVGIG (reference sequence). The CDR3 DNA is TGTGCCTGGATCCCCCGGGCCAATAACTATGGCTACACCTTC. Amino acid sequence: CAWIPRANNYGYTF.

This clonotype was counted ten times or more. V and J are TRBV29-1 and TRBJ2-5, with TRBD1 as a possible D gene (6 bases). V was clipped by 5 bases and J by 0 bases, with 7 bases between them. CDR3 length equals 12 residues. Per germline, CDR1 SQVTM and CDR2 ANQGSEA. As DNA, the CDR3 is TGCAGCGTTAGGGGGTACCAAGAGACCCAGTACTTC. Its translation: CSVRGYQETQYF.

The chain recombines TRBV7-9 with TRBJ2-3; D gene unclear. V was shortened by 2 bases and J by 6 bases, with 3 bases between the two germline ends. The CDR3 contains 11 residues. Germline V gene data show CDR1 as SEHNR and CDR2 as FQNEAQ (reference sequence). The CDR3 loop is CASSLSDTQYF. CDR3 in DNA: TGTGCCAGCAGCTTATCGGATACGCAGTATTTT.

Many counts were recorded for this clonotype. The CDR3 reads CSARDKGVYSGNTIYF. The CDR3 DNA reads TGCAGTGCTAGAGATAAGGGGGTCTACTCTGGAAACACCATATATTTT. The chain has TRBV20-1 and TRBJ1-3; possibly TRBD1 for D (6 bases). Trimming took off 0 bases at V and 0 bases at J, with 12 bases between the two ends. The CDR3 consists of 16 residues. Germline assignment: CDR1 DFQATT and CDR2 SNEGSKA (reference sequence).